One T cell receptor beta chain is described in this entry. Profiled with immunoSEQ multiplex PCR; TCRdb holds only in-frame clones, not every one. Of 140,000 to 150,000 clones listed, 70% to 90% were seen once; the top ten hold around 8%. The CDR3 contains 14 residues. V lost 4 bases to trimming and J lost 5 bases; unmatched junction nucleotides: 6. In germline, CDR1 is MGHDK, CDR2 SYGVNS. The data derive from a study of blood T cell repertoires in COVID-19. Study as a whole: Nucleic acid was either cDNA or gDNA, and it came from T cells, B-cell-depleted T cells, or PBMCs.

The source is a woman in her sixties with COVID-19, enrolled during active disease. The V call is TRBV25-1, the J call TRBJ1-2; 8 bases are a match to TRBD1. The sequenced sample consisted of peripheral blood. The CDR3 DNA sequence: TGTGCCAGCAGTGGGACAGGGAGTATGTATGGCTACACCTTC. Translating gives CASSGTGSMYGYTF.